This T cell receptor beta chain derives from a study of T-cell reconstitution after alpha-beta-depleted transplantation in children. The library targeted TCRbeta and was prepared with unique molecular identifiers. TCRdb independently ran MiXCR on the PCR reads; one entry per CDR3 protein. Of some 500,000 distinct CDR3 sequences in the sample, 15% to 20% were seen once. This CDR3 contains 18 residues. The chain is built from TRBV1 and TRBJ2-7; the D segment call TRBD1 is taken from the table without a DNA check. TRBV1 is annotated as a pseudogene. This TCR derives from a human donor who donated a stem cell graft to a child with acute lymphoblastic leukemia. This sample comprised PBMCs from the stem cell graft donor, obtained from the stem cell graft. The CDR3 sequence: CTSSQEVGRGQVVYEQYF. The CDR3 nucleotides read TGCACCAGCAGCCAAGAGGTTGGGCGCGGGCAGGTGGTCTACGAGCAGTACTTC.